This T cell receptor (beta chain) originates from a study of T cells in Graves' hyperthyroidism and ophthalmopathy. Study in general: Peripheral blood was collected at initial diagnosis, before any treatment.

Amplification yielded TCR beta CDR3 regions, with RNA transcripts as the source. TCR CDR3 underwent first-round RT-PCR with the HTBI primer set. MiXCR was run by TCRdb on the multiplex PCR reads, yielding one entry per CDR3 protein. The repertoire holds about 400,000 distinct CDR3 sequences, with about 15% as singletons. Clinical symptoms, serum thyroxine, TRAb, thyroid ultrasound and orbital computed tomography established diagnosis. This clonotype was seen at least ten times. Material for sequencing was blood. The clonotype comes from a young woman with Graves' hyperthyroidism.

Written as DNA, the CDR3 is TGCAGCGTTGAGGACAGGGGACTTCAAGAGACCCAGTACTTC. Amino acids: CSVEDRGLQETQYF. This rearrangement joins TRBV29-1 to TRBJ2-5, with TRBD1 matching over 9 bases. The trim removed 3 bases at V and 2 bases at J, leaving 4 bases unmatched. Germline CDR1 and CDR2: SQVTM and ANQGSEA. This CDR3 has 14 residues.